This T cell receptor (beta chain) was observed in a study of OX40 agonist ivuxolimab in advanced cancers. Across the study: With ivuxolimab, an agonistic anti-OX40 (CD134) antibody, patients were treated. Study findings and constraints: In general, CD8+ T cells held more expanded clones than CD4+ did, on average.

Germline loops: CDR1 SGHAT, CDR2 FQNNGV. The CDR3 has 12 amino acids. V shed 3 bases and J shed 2 bases, with 5 bases lying between them. Data came from immunoSEQ multiplex PCR; TCRdb stores just in-frame clones and leaves some out. The data show 65,000 to 85,000 clones, 85% seen once. About this clone itself: Its antigen is not identified.

The sequencing used CD4+ or CD8+ T cells sorted from blood, collected in a trial of the OX40 agonist ivuxolimab. The clonotype was recovered from an adult with an advanced solid tumor such as melanoma, head and neck, liver or kidney cancer. The chain combines TRBV11-2 with TRBJ2-7; D gene ambiguous. The CDR3 region is CASSFGPYEQYF. As DNA, the CDR3 is TGTGCCAGCAGCTTCGGACCCTACGAGCAGTACTTC.